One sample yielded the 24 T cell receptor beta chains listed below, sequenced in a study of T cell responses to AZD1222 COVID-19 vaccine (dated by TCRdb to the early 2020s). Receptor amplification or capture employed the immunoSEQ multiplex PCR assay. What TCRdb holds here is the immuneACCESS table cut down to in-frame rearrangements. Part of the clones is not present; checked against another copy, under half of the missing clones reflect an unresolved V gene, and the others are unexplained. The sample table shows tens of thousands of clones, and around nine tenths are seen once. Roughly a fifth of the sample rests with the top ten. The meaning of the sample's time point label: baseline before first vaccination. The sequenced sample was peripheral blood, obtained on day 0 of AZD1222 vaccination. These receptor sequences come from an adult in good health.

DNA of the CDR3: TGTGCCAGCAGCTCCGACAGGGGGGTGTCCGGGGAGCTGTTTTTT. Translated: CASSSDRGVSGELFF. The chain couples TRBV5-6 to TRBJ2-2; TRBD1 matches at 9 bases. CDR3 length: 15 amino acids. Per germline, CDR1 SGHDT and CDR2 YYEEEE. V shed 3 bases, J shed 6 bases, and the junction held 6 bases outside the gene matches.

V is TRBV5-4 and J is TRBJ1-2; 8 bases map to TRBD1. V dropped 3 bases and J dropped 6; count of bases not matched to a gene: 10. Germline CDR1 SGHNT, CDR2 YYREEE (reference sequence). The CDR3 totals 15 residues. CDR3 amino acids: CASSWLTGVRDGYTF. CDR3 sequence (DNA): TGTGCCAGCAGCTGGTTGACAGGGGTTCGGGATGGCTACACCTTC.

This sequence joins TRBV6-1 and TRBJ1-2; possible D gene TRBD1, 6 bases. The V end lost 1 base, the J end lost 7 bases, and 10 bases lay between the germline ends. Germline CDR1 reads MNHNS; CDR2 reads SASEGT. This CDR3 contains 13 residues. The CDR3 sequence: CASSEVGGGGYTF. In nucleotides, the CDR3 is TGTGCCAGCAGTGAAGTCGGGGGCGGTGGCTACACCTTC.

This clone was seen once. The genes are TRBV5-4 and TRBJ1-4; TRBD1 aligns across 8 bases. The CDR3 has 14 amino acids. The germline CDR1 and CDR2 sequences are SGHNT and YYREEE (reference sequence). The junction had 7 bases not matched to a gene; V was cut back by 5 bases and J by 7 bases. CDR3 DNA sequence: TGTGCCAGCAGTCTCCAGGGGGCGGGTGAAAAACTGTTTTTT. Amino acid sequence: CASSLQGAGEKLFF.

Here the CDR3 reads CASSYALAGENEQYF. Here the CDR3 DNA reads TGTGCCAGCAGCTACGCGCTAGCGGGAGAAAATGAGCAGTACTTC. This rearrangement joins TRBV7-9 to TRBJ2-7, with 10 nucleotides matching TRBD2. Germline V gene sequence: CDR1 SEHNR, CDR2 FQNEAQ (reference sequence). The CDR3 runs 15 residues. The trim removed 4 bases at V and 7 bases at J, leaving 10 bases unmatched.

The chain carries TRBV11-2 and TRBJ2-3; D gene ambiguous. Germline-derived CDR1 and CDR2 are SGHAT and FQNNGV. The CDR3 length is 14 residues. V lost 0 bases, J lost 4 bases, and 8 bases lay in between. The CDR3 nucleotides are TGTGCCAGCAGCTTAGATCTACGTCCAGATACGCAGTATTTT. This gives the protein CASSLDLRPDTQYF.

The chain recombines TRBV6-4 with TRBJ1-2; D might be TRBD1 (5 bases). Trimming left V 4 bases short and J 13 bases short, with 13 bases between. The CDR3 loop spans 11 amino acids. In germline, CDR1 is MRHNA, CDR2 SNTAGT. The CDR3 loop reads CASSAGRVFTF. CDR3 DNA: TGTGCCAGCAGTGCCGGCAGGGTCTTCACCTTC.

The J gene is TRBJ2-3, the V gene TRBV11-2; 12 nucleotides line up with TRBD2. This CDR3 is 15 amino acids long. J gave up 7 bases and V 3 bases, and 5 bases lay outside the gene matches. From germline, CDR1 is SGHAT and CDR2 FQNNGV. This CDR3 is CASSLWTSGAYTQYF. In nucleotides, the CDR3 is TGTGCCAGCAGCTTGTGGACTAGCGGGGCGTATACGCAGTATTTT.

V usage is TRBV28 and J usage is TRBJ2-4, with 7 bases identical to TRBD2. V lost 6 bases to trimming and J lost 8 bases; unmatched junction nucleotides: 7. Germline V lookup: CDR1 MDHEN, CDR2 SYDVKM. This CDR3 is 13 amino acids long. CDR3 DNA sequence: TGTGCCAGCAGCCTTCGACTAGCTGACATTCAGTACTTC. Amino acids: CASSLRLADIQYF.

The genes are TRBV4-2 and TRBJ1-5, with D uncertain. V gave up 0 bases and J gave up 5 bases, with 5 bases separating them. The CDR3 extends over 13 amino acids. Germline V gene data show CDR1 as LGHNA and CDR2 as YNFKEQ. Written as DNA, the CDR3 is TGTGCCAGCAGCCAAGAGCGACATCAGCCCCAGCATTTT. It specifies CASSQERHQPQHF.

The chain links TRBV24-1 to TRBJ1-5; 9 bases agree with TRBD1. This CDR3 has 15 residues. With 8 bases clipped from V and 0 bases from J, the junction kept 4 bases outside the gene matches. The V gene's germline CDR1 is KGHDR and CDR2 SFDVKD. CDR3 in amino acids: CATNGQGNSNQPQHF. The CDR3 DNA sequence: TGTGCCACCAACGGACAGGGGAATAGCAATCAGCCCCAGCATTTT.

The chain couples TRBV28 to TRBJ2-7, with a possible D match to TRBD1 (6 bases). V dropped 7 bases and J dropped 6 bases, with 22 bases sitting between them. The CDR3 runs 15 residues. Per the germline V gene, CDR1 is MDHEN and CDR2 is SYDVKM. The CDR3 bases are TGTGCCAGCACCCAACCCGACAGGCCCCCCGTCGAGCAGTACTTC. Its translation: CASTQPDRPPVEQYF.

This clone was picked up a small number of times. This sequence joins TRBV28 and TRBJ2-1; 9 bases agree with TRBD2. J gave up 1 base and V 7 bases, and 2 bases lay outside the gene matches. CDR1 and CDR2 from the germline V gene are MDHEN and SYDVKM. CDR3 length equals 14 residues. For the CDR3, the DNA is TGTGCCAGCACCCTAGCGGGGTCCTACAATGAGCAGTTCTTC. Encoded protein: CASTLAGSYNEQFF.

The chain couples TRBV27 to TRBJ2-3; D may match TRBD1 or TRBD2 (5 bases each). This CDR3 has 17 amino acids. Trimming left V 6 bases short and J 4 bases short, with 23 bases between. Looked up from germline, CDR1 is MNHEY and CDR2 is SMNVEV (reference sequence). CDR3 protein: CASRPLGPGGGADTQYF. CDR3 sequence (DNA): TGTGCCAGCAGGCCATTGGGGCCTGGGGGTGGTGCAGATACGCAGTATTTT.

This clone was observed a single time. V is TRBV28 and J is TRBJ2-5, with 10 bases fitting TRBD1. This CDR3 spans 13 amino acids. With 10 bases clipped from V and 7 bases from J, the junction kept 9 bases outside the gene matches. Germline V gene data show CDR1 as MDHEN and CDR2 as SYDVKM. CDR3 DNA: TGTGCCACTTGGGACAGGGGATCGGGGACCCAGTACTTC. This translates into CATWDRGSGTQYF.

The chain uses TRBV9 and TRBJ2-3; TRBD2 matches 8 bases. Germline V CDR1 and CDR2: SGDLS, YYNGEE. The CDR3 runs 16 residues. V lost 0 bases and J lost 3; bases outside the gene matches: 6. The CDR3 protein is CASSVGIAGYTDTQYF. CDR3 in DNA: TGTGCCAGCAGCGTAGGGATAGCGGGGTATACAGATACGCAGTATTTT. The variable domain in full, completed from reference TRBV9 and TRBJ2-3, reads DSGVTQTPKHLITATGQRVTLRCSPRSGDLSVYWYQQSLDQGLQFLIQYYNGEERAKGNILERFSAQQFPDLHSELNLSSLELGDSALYFCASSVGIAGYTDTQYFGPGTRLTVL.

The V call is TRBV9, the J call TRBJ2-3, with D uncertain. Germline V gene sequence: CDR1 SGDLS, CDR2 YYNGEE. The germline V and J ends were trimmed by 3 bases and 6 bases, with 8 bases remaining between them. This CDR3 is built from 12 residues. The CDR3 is CASSGSLDTQYF. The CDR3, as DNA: TGTGCCAGCAGCGGCTCCCTGGATACGCAGTATTTT.

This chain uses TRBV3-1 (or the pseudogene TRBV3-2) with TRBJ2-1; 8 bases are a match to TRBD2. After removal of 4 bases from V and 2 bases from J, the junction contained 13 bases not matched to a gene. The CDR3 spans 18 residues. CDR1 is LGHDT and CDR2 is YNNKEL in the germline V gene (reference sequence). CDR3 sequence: CASSPQWYSGATYNEQFF. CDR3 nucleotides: TGTGCCAGCAGCCCTCAATGGTATAGCGGGGCGACCTACAATGAGCAGTTCTTC.

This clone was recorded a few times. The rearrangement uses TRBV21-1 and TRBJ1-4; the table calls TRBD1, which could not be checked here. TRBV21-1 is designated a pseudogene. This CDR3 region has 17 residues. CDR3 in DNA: TGTGCCAGCAGCTTTCGGACAGGGAGGAATAATGACGGAAAACTGTTTTTT. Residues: CASSFRTGRNNDGKLFF.

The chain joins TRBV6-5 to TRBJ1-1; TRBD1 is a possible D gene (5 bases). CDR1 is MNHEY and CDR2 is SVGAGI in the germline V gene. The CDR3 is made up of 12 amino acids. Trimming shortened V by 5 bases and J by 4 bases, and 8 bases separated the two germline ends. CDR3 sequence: CASSQGSTEAFF. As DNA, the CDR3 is TGTGCCAGCAGTCAGGGAAGCACTGAAGCTTTCTTT.

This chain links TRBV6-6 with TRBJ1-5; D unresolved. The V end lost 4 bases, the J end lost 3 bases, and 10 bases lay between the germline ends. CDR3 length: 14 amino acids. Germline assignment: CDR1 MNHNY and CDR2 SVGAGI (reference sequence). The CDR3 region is CASSLQNSNQPQHF. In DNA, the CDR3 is TGTGCCAGCAGTTTGCAGAATTCCAATCAGCCCCAGCATTTT.

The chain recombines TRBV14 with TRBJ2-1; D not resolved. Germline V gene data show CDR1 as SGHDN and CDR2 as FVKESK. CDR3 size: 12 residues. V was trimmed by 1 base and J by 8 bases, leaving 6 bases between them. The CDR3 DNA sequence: TGTGCCAGCAGCCAAGGGATAGATGAGCAGTTCTTC. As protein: CASSQGIDEQFF.

As DNA, the CDR3 is TGCGCCAGCAGCCAAGTTAGGGACACCTACGAGCAGTACTTC. Its translation: CASSQVRDTYEQYF. This chain uses TRBV4-3 with TRBJ2-7, with a possible D match to TRBD1 (6 bases). The V gene's germline CDR1 is LGHNA and CDR2 YSLEER. The CDR3 contains 14 residues. Deletions cut 1 base from V and 2 bases from J, with 9 bases between.

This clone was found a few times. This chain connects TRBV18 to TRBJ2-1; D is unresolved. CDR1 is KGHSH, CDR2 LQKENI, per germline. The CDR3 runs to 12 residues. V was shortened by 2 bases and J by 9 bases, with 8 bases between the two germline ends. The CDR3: CASSPTKGEQFF. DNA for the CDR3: TGTGCCAGCTCACCAACTAAGGGTGAGCAGTTCTTC.